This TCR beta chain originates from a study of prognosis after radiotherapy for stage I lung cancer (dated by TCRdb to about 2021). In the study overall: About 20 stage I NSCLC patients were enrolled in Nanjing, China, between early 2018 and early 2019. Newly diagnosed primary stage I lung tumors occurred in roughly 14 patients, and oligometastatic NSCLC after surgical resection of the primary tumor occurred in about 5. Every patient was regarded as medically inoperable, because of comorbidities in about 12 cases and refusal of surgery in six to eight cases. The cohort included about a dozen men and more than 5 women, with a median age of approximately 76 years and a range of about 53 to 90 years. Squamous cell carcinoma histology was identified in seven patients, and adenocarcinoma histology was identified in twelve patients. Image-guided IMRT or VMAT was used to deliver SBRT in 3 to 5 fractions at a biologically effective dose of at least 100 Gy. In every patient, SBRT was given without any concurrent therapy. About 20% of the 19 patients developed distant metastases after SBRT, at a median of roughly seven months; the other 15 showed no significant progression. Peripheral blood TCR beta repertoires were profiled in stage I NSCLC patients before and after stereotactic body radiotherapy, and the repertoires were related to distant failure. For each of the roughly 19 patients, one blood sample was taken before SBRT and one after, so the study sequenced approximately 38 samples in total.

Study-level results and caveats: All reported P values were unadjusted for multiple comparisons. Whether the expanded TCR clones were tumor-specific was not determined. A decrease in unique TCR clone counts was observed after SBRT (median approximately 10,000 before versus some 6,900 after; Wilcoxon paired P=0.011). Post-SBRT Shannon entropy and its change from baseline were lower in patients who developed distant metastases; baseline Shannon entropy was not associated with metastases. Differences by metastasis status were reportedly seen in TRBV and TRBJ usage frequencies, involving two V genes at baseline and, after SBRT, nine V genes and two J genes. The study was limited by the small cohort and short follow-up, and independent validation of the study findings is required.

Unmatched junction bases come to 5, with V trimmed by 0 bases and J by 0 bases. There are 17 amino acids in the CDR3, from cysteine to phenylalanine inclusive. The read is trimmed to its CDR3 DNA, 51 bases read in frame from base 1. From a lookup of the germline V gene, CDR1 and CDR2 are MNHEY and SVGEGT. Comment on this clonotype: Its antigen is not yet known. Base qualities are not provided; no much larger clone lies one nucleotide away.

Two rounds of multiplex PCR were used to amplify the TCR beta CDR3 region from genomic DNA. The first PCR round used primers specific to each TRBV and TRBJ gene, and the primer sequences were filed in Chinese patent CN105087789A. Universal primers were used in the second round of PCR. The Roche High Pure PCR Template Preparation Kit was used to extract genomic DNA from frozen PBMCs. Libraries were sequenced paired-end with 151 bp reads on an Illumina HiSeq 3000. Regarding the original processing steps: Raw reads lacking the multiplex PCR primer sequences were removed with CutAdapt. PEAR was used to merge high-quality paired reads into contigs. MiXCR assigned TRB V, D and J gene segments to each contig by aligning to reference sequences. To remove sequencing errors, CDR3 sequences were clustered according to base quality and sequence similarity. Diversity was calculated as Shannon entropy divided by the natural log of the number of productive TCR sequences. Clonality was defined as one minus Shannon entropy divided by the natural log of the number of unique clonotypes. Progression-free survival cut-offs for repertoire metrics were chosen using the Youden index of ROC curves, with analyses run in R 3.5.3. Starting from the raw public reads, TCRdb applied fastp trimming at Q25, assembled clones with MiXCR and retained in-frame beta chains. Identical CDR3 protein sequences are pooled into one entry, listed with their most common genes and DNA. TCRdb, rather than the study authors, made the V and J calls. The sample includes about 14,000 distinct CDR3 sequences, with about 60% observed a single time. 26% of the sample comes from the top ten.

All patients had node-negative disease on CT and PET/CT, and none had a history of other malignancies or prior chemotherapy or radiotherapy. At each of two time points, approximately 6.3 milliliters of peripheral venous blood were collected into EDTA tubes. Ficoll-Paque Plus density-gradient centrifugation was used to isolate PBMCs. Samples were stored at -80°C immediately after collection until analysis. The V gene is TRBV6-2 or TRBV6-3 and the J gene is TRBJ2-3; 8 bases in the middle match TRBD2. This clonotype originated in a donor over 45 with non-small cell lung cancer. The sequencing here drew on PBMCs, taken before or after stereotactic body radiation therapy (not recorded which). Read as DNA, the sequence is TGTGCCAGCAGTTACTCCCCCCCTAGCGGGAGCACAGATACGCAGTATTTT. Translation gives CASSYSPPSGSTDTQYF.